This T cell receptor beta chain is drawn from a study of OX40 agonist ivuxolimab in advanced cancers. Study-level results: Average numbers of expanded clones were greater in CD8+ T cells than in CD4+.

This CDR3 has 14 amino acids. V lost 2 bases to trimming and J lost 0 bases, with 8 bases between them. Germline V gene sequence: CDR1 KGHSH, CDR2 LQKENI. TCRdb's table, derived via immunoSEQ multiplex PCR, lists solely in-frame clones and lacks some. In the table there are fewer than 65,000 clones, 80% to 85% of which are singletons. If patients had autoimmune disease history or systemic immunosuppression, they were excluded. Concerning this clone itself: The target antigen is unknown.

The TCR was taken from an adult with an advanced solid tumor such as melanoma, head and neck, liver or kidney cancer. V usage is TRBV18 and J usage is TRBJ2-7; D is unclear. Source: CD4+ or CD8+ T cells sorted from blood, taken in a trial of the OX40 agonist ivuxolimab. This chain's CDR3 is CASSPNPDSYEQYF. CDR3 nucleotide sequence: TGTGCCAGCTCACCAAATCCGGACTCCTACGAGCAGTACTTC.